This is a list of T cell receptor beta chains from one sample in a study of blood T cells in healthy people across ages. TCRdb reanalysed the 5' RACE reads using MiXCR and keeps one entry per CDR3 protein. The data hold under 1 million distinct CDR3 sequences, with about 42% observed a single time. Material for sequencing was blood. These receptors all come from a man aged 60 to 75 in good health. The CDR3 runs from the conserved cysteine through the conserved F or W. D genes are given only for firm matches. Size values are once, few and many counts, or a class for expanded clones, and some rows have none.

clone_size: .; d_call: TRBD2; v_call: TRBV2; j_call: TRBJ2-7; cdr3_nt: TGTGCCAGCAGCCCCCTCTCTCGGACTAGCGACTACAATGAGCAGTACTTC; cdr3_aa: CASSPLSRTSDYNEQYF
clone_size: once; d_call: .; v_call: TRBV28; j_call: TRBJ1-1; cdr3_nt: TGTGCCATCACGGGTGGAGGCACTGAAGCTTTCTTT; cdr3_aa: CAITGGGTEAFF
clone_size: few; d_call: .; v_call: TRBV6-1; j_call: TRBJ2-1; cdr3_nt: TGTGCCAGCAGTAGGACAGTGTCGGGATTCGATGAGCAGTTCTTC; cdr3_aa: CASSRTVSGFDEQFF
clone_size: few; d_call: TRBD1; v_call: TRBV20-1; j_call: TRBJ1-2; cdr3_nt: TGCAGTGCTCAAGAGACAGGGGCCCACTATGGCTACACCTTC; cdr3_aa: CSAQETGAHYGYTF
clone_size: .; d_call: .; v_call: TRBV20-1; j_call: TRBJ2-4; cdr3_nt: TGCAGTGCCCCCCGGTCCCCTGGCGTAAACATTCAGTACTTC; cdr3_aa: CSAPRSPGVNIQYF
clone_size: .; d_call: TRBD1; v_call: TRBV6-2/TRBV6-3; j_call: TRBJ1-1; cdr3_nt: TGTGCCAGCAGTTCTGGGGACAGGGGGATTATGAACACTGAAGCTTTCTTT; cdr3_aa: CASSSGDRGIMNTEAFF
clone_size: .; d_call: .; v_call: TRBV6-2/TRBV6-3; j_call: TRBJ1-2; cdr3_nt: TGTGCCAGCAGTTTTCGAGCGCGGGGCTACACCTTC; cdr3_aa: CASSFRARGYTF
clone_size: .; d_call: .; v_call: TRBV4-3; j_call: TRBJ2-7; cdr3_nt: TGCGCCAGCAGCCAGCGGTCTGGGATGGTCGAGCAGTACTTC; cdr3_aa: CASSQRSGMVEQYF
clone_size: many; d_call: .; v_call: TRBV4-1; j_call: TRBJ1-5; cdr3_nt: TGCGCCAGCAGCCAAGGTCCGTATAGCAATCAGCCCCAGCATTTT; cdr3_aa: CASSQGPYSNQPQHF
clone_size: .; d_call: TRBD1; v_call: TRBV28; j_call: TRBJ2-6; cdr3_nt: TGTGCCACCACTGCTGGGACAGGGGTGTCAGGGGCCAACGTCCTGACTTTC; cdr3_aa: CATTAGTGVSGANVLTF
clone_size: .; d_call: .; v_call: TRBV20-1; j_call: TRBJ1-1; cdr3_nt: TGCAGTGCTGACCCCGGGAGACAAACCGCTGAAGCTTTCTTT; cdr3_aa: CSADPGRQTAEAFF
clone_size: .; d_call: .; v_call: TRBV3-1; j_call: TRBJ1-1; cdr3_nt: TGTGCCAGCAGCCAACAGACCGGTAACACTGAAGCTTTCTTT; cdr3_aa: CASSQQTGNTEAFF
clone_size: many; d_call: .; v_call: TRBV5-1; j_call: TRBJ2-1; cdr3_nt: TGCGCCAGCGGGGCTTTTGGAGGCGAGCAGTTCTTC; cdr3_aa: CASGAFGGEQFF
clone_size: .; d_call: TRBD2; v_call: TRBV7-6; j_call: TRBJ2-3; cdr3_nt: TGTGCCAGCAGCCTTACCCCTCAAGCGGGAGGCACAGATACGCAGTATTTT; cdr3_aa: CASSLTPQAGGTDTQYF
clone_size: .; d_call: .; v_call: TRBV20-1; j_call: TRBJ2-1; cdr3_nt: TGCAGTGCTAGAGTCAGCGGCCTCAATCCCAATGAGCAGTTCTTC; cdr3_aa: CSARVSGLNPNEQFF
clone_size: .; d_call: TRBD1; v_call: TRBV4-3; j_call: TRBJ1-2; cdr3_nt: TGCGCCAGCAGCCAAGTTGTTGGACAGGAGTATGGCTACACCTTC; cdr3_aa: CASSQVVGQEYGYTF
clone_size: few; d_call: TRBD2; v_call: TRBV3-1; j_call: TRBJ2-3; cdr3_nt: TGTGCCAGCAGCCAAGGGAGCGGGGGAAGCACAGATACGCAGTATTTT; cdr3_aa: CASSQGSGGSTDTQYF
clone_size: .; d_call: .; v_call: TRBV14; j_call: TRBJ2-7; cdr3_nt: TGTGCCAGCAGCCAAGTCTCATACTACGAGCAGTACTTC; cdr3_aa: CASSQVSYYEQYF
clone_size: many; d_call: .; v_call: TRBV7-2; j_call: TRBJ1-2; cdr3_nt: TGTGCCAGCAGCTTAGGGGTAGGGTATGGCTACACCTTC; cdr3_aa: CASSLGVGYGYTF
clone_size: .; d_call: TRBD2; v_call: TRBV4-1; j_call: TRBJ2-5; cdr3_nt: TGCGCCAGCACCCAACTAGCGGGGGTCCAAGAGACCCAGTACTTC; cdr3_aa: CASTQLAGVQETQYF
clone_size: .; d_call: .; v_call: TRBV20-1; j_call: TRBJ1-1; cdr3_nt: TGCAGTGCTATTTTTAACACTGAAGCTTTCTTT; cdr3_aa: CSAIFNTEAFF
clone_size: few; d_call: TRBD2; v_call: TRBV20-1; j_call: TRBJ2-5; cdr3_nt: TGCAGTGCTAGTGTGTCTAGCGGGCTACAAGAGACCCAGTACTTC; cdr3_aa: CSASVSSGLQETQYF
clone_size: .; d_call: .; v_call: TRBV6-5; j_call: TRBJ2-3; cdr3_nt: TGTGCCAGCGGTGGCAGGCGGTTGGATACGCAGTATTTT; cdr3_aa: CASGGRRLDTQYF
clone_size: few; d_call: .; v_call: TRBV13; j_call: TRBJ2-7; cdr3_nt: TGTGCCAGCAGCTTAGGCCGGGTCGAGCAGTACTTC; cdr3_aa: CASSLGRVEQYF
clone_size: few; d_call: .; v_call: TRBV7-9; j_call: TRBJ1-2; cdr3_nt: TGTGCCAGCAGCTTTTTCGGGGGAGAGGGCAACTATGGCTACACCTTC; cdr3_aa: CASSFFGGEGNYGYTF
clone_size: few; d_call: .; v_call: TRBV20-1; j_call: TRBJ1-4; cdr3_nt: TGCAGTGCCATTGCCGGGACGGTTAATGAAAAACTGTTTTTT; cdr3_aa: CSAIAGTVNEKLFF
clone_size: .; d_call: .; v_call: TRBV20-1; j_call: TRBJ2-5; cdr3_nt: TGCAGTGCTCAGAGGGGGGGCCCGCAAGAGACCCAGTACTTC; cdr3_aa: CSAQRGGPQETQYF
clone_size: few; d_call: TRBD2; v_call: TRBV7-2; j_call: TRBJ2-1; cdr3_nt: TGTGCCAGCAGCCAAATTGGCGGGGGAGGTGTTTCGTTCTACAATGAGCAGTTCTTC; cdr3_aa: CASSQIGGGGVSFYNEQFF
clone_size: few; d_call: .; v_call: TRBV6-6; j_call: TRBJ2-7; cdr3_nt: TGTGCCAGCAGTTACGAGGCACAGGGCCAAGATGAGCAGTACTTC; cdr3_aa: CASSYEAQGQDEQYF
clone_size: .; d_call: .; v_call: TRBV7-9; j_call: TRBJ2-3; cdr3_nt: TGTGCCAGCAGTCGAAGACAGGAGACAGATACGCAGTATTTT; cdr3_aa: CASSRRQETDTQYF
clone_size: .; d_call: TRBD2; v_call: TRBV7-2; j_call: TRBJ2-3; cdr3_nt: TGTGCCAGCAGCTTTTTGCCTAGCGGGTTCGACACAGATGCGCAGTATTTT; cdr3_aa: CASSFLPSGFDTDAQYF
clone_size: few; d_call: TRBD1; v_call: TRBV29-1; j_call: TRBJ2-4; cdr3_nt: TGCAGCGCTAGGGACAGGGGAAGGGCCAAAAACATTCAGTACTTC; cdr3_aa: CSARDRGRAKNIQYF
clone_size: few; d_call: .; v_call: TRBV27; j_call: TRBJ2-7; cdr3_nt: TGTGCCAGCAGTTTACCAGGGAGAGAGCAGTACTTC; cdr3_aa: CASSLPGREQYF
clone_size: .; d_call: TRBD2; v_call: TRBV4-3; j_call: TRBJ2-3; cdr3_nt: TGCGCCAGCAGCCCGGGACTAGCGGGATATGAGATGACAGATACGCAGTATTTT; cdr3_aa: CASSPGLAGYEMTDTQYF
clone_size: few; d_call: .; v_call: TRBV10-3; j_call: TRBJ2-3; cdr3_nt: TGTGCCATCAGACCCACAGGGAGCACAGATACGCAGTATTTT; cdr3_aa: CAIRPTGSTDTQYF
clone_size: .; d_call: TRBD2; v_call: TRBV6-6; j_call: TRBJ2-3; cdr3_nt: TGTGCCAGCAGTTCCCCTGGACTAGCGGGGGGCACAGATACGCAGTATTTT; cdr3_aa: CASSSPGLAGGTDTQYF
clone_size: .; d_call: .; v_call: TRBV4-2; j_call: TRBJ1-2; cdr3_nt: TGTGCCAGCAGCCAAGAAATTGGAGCTAACTATGGCTACACCTTC; cdr3_aa: CASSQEIGANYGYTF
clone_size: few; d_call: .; v_call: TRBV29-1; j_call: TRBJ1-4; cdr3_nt: TGCAGCGTCCCCATGGGGGGATGGGCTAATGAAAAACTGTTTTTT; cdr3_aa: CSVPMGGWANEKLFF
clone_size: few; d_call: TRBD2; v_call: TRBV20-1; j_call: TRBJ2-5; cdr3_nt: TGCAGTGCTAGAGACCCCTCGACTAGCGGGTCGACAGAGACCCAGTACTTC; cdr3_aa: CSARDPSTSGSTETQYF
clone_size: .; d_call: .; v_call: TRBV11-2; j_call: TRBJ2-1; cdr3_nt: TGTGCCAGCAGCTTACAGAGGACTATGGGAACTGAGCAGTTCTTC; cdr3_aa: CASSLQRTMGTEQFF
clone_size: .; d_call: TRBD1; v_call: TRBV20-1; j_call: TRBJ1-1; cdr3_nt: TGCAGTGCTAGGGGACAGCCGAGAGGCGCTGAAGCTTTCTTT; cdr3_aa: CSARGQPRGAEAFF
clone_size: .; d_call: .; v_call: TRBV9; j_call: TRBJ2-3; cdr3_nt: TGTGCCAGCAGCGCAACCCTCGGACGTGGTGGCGCCGAAACAGATACGCAGTATTTT; cdr3_aa: CASSATLGRGGAETDTQYF
clone_size: many; d_call: .; v_call: TRBV7-2; j_call: TRBJ2-5; cdr3_nt: TGTGCCAGCAGCACGGCGGGACAGCAAGAGACCCAGTACTTC; cdr3_aa: CASSTAGQQETQYF
clone_size: .; d_call: TRBD2; v_call: TRBV12-3/TRBV12-4; j_call: TRBJ2-3; cdr3_nt: TGTGCCAGCATCTCGTCACGGCTAGCGGGGGGTAACACAGATACGCAGTATTTT; cdr3_aa: CASISSRLAGGNTDTQYF
clone_size: few; d_call: .; v_call: TRBV10-3; j_call: TRBJ2-7; cdr3_nt: TGTGCCATCAGTGATAAGGGCGGGCGCGGCTCCTACGAGCAGTACTTC; cdr3_aa: CAISDKGGRGSYEQYF